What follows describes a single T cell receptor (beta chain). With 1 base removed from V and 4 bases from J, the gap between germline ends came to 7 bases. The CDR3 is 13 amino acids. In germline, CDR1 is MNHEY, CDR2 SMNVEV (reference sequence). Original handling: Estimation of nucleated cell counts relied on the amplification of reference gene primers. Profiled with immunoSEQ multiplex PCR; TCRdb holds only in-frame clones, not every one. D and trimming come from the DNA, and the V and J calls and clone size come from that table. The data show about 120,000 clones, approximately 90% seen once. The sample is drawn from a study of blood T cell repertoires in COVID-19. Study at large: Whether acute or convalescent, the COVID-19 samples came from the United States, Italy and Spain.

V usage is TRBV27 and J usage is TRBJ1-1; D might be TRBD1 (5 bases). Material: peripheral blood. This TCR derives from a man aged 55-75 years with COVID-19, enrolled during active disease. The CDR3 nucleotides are TGTGCCAGCAGTTTATTTAGGGGCACTGAAGCTTTCTTT. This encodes CASSLFRGTEAFF.